Below, one T cell receptor (delta chain) is given with its context. TCRdb re-called the RT-PCR reads using CATT. The sample consists of approximately 14,000 delta-chain clones, about 34% of them appearing once. This sample was taken from a study of gamma-delta T cells after stem cell transplantation. The CDR3 spans 16 residues. In germline, CDR1 is GEAIGNYY, CDR2 EKD. The ends were cut back, 0 bases at V and 2 bases at J, with 15 bases in the middle. The TCR comes from a human donor. It is not recorded whose cells these are; they may come from a transplant donor. Sequencing was carried out using gamma-delta T cells. The chain recombines TRDV2 with TRDJ1; D not certain. CDR3 sequence: CACDTEGPRGTDKLIF. The CDR3 DNA sequence: TGTGCCTGTGACACCGAGGGGCCCCGAGGGACCGATAAACTCATCTTT.